A single sample gave rise to the 9 T cell receptor beta chains below, sequenced in a study of early T cells in non-severe SARS-CoV-2 infection. TCRdb reprocessed the 5' RACE reads with MiXCR, giving one entry per CDR3 protein. The sample has 90,000 to 120,000 distinct CDR3 sequences; more than 9.5% are singletons. Sample: whole blood. The receptors shown here come from an adult who was a healthcare worker with PCR-confirmed SARS-CoV-2 infection or an uninfected control (not recorded which).

The sample holds many counts of this clonotype. The chain uses TRBV12-3 or TRBV12-4 and TRBJ2-7; no clear D gene. The germline V and J ends were trimmed by 8 bases and 3 bases, with 8 bases remaining between them. CDR3 length equals 11 residues. The CDR3 loop is CASSKNYEQYF. In DNA form, the CDR3 reads TGTGCCAGCTCCAAGAACTACGAGCAGTACTTC.

This clonotype was detected a few times. V and J are TRBV29-1 and TRBJ2-2; D call uncertain. The CDR3 contains 13 residues. The V gene's germline CDR1 is SQVTM and CDR2 ANQGSEA. V was pared by 3 bases and J by 1 base, with 6 bases between. In DNA form, the CDR3 reads TGCAGCGTTGACCAGGAGAACACCGGGGAGCTGTTTTTT. Residues: CSVDQENTGELFF.

This clonotype was picked up one time. A read error may explain this, as a much larger clone is one base away. V usage is TRBV5-6 and J usage is TRBJ2-3; 14 nucleotides match TRBD2. CDR1 is SGHDT, CDR2 YYEEEE, per germline. The CDR3 spans 16 residues. V shed 5 bases and J 4 bases; nucleotides not matched to a gene: 6. In DNA form, the CDR3 reads TGTGCCAGCAGACGACTAGCGGGAGGGACGCCAGATACGCAGTATTTT. Its translation is CASRRLAGGTPDTQYF.

In this sample, this clonotype turned up many times. V and J are TRBV28 and TRBJ1-3; D not resolved. This CDR3 is built from 15 residues. Between the trimmed V and J ends, which lost 3 bases and 0 bases, there was a span of 9 bases. From germline, CDR1 is MDHEN and CDR2 SYDVKM. The CDR3 DNA follows: TGTGCCAGCAGTTTGGTACCTAGCTCTGGAAACACCATATATTTT. It translates to CASSLVPSSGNTIYF.

This clonotype was seen many times. V and J are TRBV29-1 and TRBJ2-3; a weak D match, TRBD1 (5 bases). Germline-derived CDR1 and CDR2 are SQVTM and ANQGSEA. V lost 4 bases, J lost 0 bases, and 5 bases lay in between. This CDR3 has 12 amino acids. The CDR3, as DNA: TGCAGCGTTGGACAGAGCACAGATACGCAGTATTTT. It translates to CSVGQSTDTQYF.

This clonotype was found a few times. The V and J genes are TRBV7-8 and TRBJ1-5; D not certain. Per germline, CDR1 SGHVS and CDR2 FQNEAQ. Trimming shortened V by 1 base and J by 7 bases, and 8 bases separated the two germline ends. This CDR3 contains 13 residues. This CDR3 reads CASSLDRSQPQHF. The DNA for the CDR3 is TGTGCCAGCAGCTTAGATCGTTCGCAGCCCCAGCATTTT.

The V gene is TRBV18, the J gene TRBJ1-1; perhaps TRBD1 as D (5 bases). CDR1 and CDR2 from the germline V gene are KGHSH and LQKENI. The CDR3 extends over 12 amino acids. V was trimmed by 2 bases and J by 8 bases, leaving 9 bases between them. CDR3 residues: CASSPLTAEAFF. The CDR3 nucleotides read TGTGCCAGCTCACCATTGACAGCCGAAGCTTTCTTT.

The rearrangement uses TRBV20-1 and TRBJ2-7; D gene uncertain. Germline V gene data show CDR1 as DFQATT and CDR2 as SNEGSKA (reference sequence). Trimming removed 1 base from V and 5 bases from J, with 9 bases in between. There are 12 residues in the CDR3. CDR3 in amino acids: CSARVDRDEQYF. The CDR3 DNA reads TGCAGTGCTAGAGTGGATCGCGACGAGCAGTACTTC.

The V call is TRBV28, the J call TRBJ2-7, with D maybe TRBD1 (6 bases). Deletions cut 5 bases from V and 3 bases from J, with 20 bases between. This CDR3 contains 16 residues. Germline V gene lookup returns CDR1 MDHEN and CDR2 SYDVKM. CDR3 nucleotides: TGTGCCAGCAGTGCACATCCCAACGGGACAAACTACGAGCAGTACTTC. Residues: CASSAHPNGTNYEQYF.